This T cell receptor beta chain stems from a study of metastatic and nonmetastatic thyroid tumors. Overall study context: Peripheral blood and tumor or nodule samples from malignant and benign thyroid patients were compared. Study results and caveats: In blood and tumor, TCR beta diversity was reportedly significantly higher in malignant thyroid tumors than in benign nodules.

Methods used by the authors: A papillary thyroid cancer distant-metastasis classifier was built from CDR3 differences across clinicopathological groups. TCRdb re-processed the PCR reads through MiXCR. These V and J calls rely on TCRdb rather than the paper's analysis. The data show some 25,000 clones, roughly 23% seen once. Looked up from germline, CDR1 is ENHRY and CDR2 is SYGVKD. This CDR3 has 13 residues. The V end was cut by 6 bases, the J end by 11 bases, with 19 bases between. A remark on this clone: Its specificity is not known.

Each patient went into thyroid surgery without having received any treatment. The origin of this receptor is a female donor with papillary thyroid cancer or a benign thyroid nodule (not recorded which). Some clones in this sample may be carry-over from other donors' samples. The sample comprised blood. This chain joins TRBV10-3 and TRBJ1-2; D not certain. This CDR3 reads CAIRYPVHYRYTF. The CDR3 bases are TGTGCCATCAGGTATCCAGTGCACTATCGATACACCTTC.